One sample yielded the 4 T cell receptor beta chains listed below, sequenced in a study of T-cell memory formation after mild COVID-19. TCRdb ran MiXCR on the 5' RACE reads and lists one entry per CDR3 protein. The sample records a few hundred thousand distinct CDR3 sequences, 13% to 15% being singletons. Material for sequencing was PBMCs or a T cell subset sorted from them (not recorded which). These receptor sequences come from a man aged 18 to 29 who had mild COVID-19 (a few samples of this study predate the infection). Cell type and time point are not known.

This clonotype showed up just a few times. The J gene is TRBJ2-4, the V gene TRBV2; D might be TRBD1 (6 bases). The CDR3 is 18 amino acids. V lost 4 bases and J 0 bases, leaving 19 bases between the germline ends. The germline CDR1 and CDR2 sequences are SNHLY and FYNNEI. For the CDR3, the DNA is TGTGCCAGCAGTGGCTCCTCTCTGGGGGCCAGAGCCAAAAACATTCAGTACTTC. Its protein product is CASSGSSLGARAKNIQYF. The variable domain in full, completed from reference TRBV2 and TRBJ2-4, reads EPEVTQTPSHQVTQMGQEVILRCVPISNHLYFYWYRQILGQKVEFLVSFYNNEISEKSEIFDDQFSVERPDGSNFTLKIRSTKLEDSAMYFCASSGSSLGARAKNIQYFGAGTRLSVL.

The chain uses TRBV11-1 and TRBJ2-7; 7 bases map to TRBD1. The CDR3 totals 14 residues. Germline V CDR1 and CDR2: SGHAT, FQDESV (reference sequence). The junction had 9 bases not matched to a gene; V was cut back by 10 bases and J by 0 bases. This chain's CDR3 is CATSGTDSSYEQYV. The CDR3, as DNA: TGTGCCACCTCCGGGACAGATAGCTCCTACGAGCAGTACGTC.

At least ten counts were recorded for this clonotype. The chain has TRBV12-3 or TRBV12-4 and TRBJ1-2; 9 bases agree with TRBD1. The V segment lost 5 bases and the J segment 6 bases; nucleotides outside the gene matches: 4. The CDR3 length is 13 residues. The CDR3, as DNA: TGTGCCAGCAGTCCCACAGGGGGCAATGGCTACACCTTC. It translates to CASSPTGGNGYTF.

In its sample, this clonotype was seen a few times. The chain carries TRBV5-6 and TRBJ1-1; tentatively, D is TRBD1 (5 bases). Germline V gives CDR1 SGHDT, CDR2 YYEEEE. The CDR3 covers 13 residues. V was clipped by 4 bases and J by 12 bases, with 19 bases between them. The CDR3 bases are TGTGCCAGCAGCGGACTTGGGGGTTTGACGCCTTTCTTT. Protein: CASSGLGGLTPFF.